This T cell receptor (beta chain) was sequenced in a study of blood T cell repertoires in COVID-19. Study as a whole: The cDNA or gDNA used as material had been derived from T cells, B-cell-depleted T cells, or PBMCs.

This table comes from immunoSEQ multiplex PCR, and its TCRdb copy is limited to in-frame clones, with some not included. This sample has roughly 250,000 clones, with roughly 89% found just once. This clone has just one count. CDR1 and CDR2 (germline): MGHRA, YSYEKL. The CDR3 is 17 residues long. Trimming removed 0 bases at V and 4 bases at J, with 16 bases between. This receptor was identified in a man younger than 40 with acute or convalescent COVID-19. Source material: peripheral blood. The chain carries TRBV4-1 and TRBJ2-4, with D possibly TRBD2 on 6 matching bases. In DNA form, the CDR3 reads TGCGCCAGCAGCCAAGATAAGCAGGAGGGGTTAAAAAACATTCAGTACTTC. Protein product: CASSQDKQEGLKNIQYF.